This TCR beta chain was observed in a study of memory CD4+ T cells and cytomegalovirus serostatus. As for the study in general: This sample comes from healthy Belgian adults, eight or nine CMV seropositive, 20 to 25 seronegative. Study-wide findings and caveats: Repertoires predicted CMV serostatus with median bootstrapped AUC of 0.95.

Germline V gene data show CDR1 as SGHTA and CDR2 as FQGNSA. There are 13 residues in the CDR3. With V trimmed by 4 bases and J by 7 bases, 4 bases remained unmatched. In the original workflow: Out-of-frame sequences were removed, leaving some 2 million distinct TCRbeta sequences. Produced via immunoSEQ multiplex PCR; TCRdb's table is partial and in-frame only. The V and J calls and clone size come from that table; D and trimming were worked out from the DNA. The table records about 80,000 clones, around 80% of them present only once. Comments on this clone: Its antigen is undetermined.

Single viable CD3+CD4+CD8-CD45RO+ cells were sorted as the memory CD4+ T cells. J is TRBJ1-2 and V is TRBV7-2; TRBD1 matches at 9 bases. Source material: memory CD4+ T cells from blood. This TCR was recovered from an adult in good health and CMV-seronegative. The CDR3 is CASSSRTGAGYTF. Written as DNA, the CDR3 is TGTGCCAGCAGCTCCCGGACAGGGGCTGGCTACACCTTC. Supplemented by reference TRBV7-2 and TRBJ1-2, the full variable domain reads GAGVSQSPSNKVTEKGKDVELRCDPISGHTALYWYRQSLGQGLEFLIYFQGNSAPDKSGLPSDRFSAERTGGSVSTLTIQRTQQEDSAVYLCASSSRTGAGYTFGSGTRLTVV.